A selection of T cell receptor beta chains follows, all from one sample in a study of OX40 agonist ivuxolimab in advanced cancers. Some clones are missing from TCRdb's copy, which holds only in-frame ones; the method was immunoSEQ multiplex PCR. The sample gives tens of thousands of clones, 80% to 90% of which show up once; more than 10% is in the top ten. The material was CD4+ or CD8+ T cells sorted from blood, obtained in a trial of the OX40 agonist ivuxolimab. Receptors originate from an adult with an advanced solid tumor such as melanoma, head and neck, liver or kidney cancer. CDR3s include the opening cysteine and the closing phenylalanine or tryptophan. Fields, in order: J gene, clone size, V gene, D gene, CDR3 DNA, CDR3 protein. D genes are given only for firm matches. Clone size is stated in some rows and not others, as once, few, many or a class when expanded.

j_call: TRBJ2-7
clone_size: -
v_call: TRBV20-1
d_call: -
cdr3_nt: TGCAGTGCTAGATCTCACTACGAGCAGTACTTC
cdr3_aa: CSARSHYEQYF

j_call: TRBJ2-2
clone_size: -
v_call: TRBV5-1
d_call: -
cdr3_nt: TGCGCCAGCAGCCCCGTCGGGCTCAACACCGGGGAGCTGTTTTTT
cdr3_aa: CASSPVGLNTGELFF

j_call: TRBJ1-5
clone_size: -
v_call: TRBV18
d_call: TRBD1
cdr3_nt: TGTGCCAGCTCACCTACAGGGGACGGGCAGCCCCAGCATTTT
cdr3_aa: CASSPTGDGQPQHF

j_call: TRBJ2-7
clone_size: -
v_call: TRBV19
d_call: TRBD1
cdr3_nt: TGTGCCAGTAAGATGGGGACAGGGGTGGTGGACGAGCAGTACTTC
cdr3_aa: CASKMGTGVVDEQYF

j_call: TRBJ2-2
clone_size: -
v_call: TRBV5-4
d_call: TRBD2
cdr3_nt: TGTGCCAGCAGCCCGACTAGCGGGAACACCGGGGAGCTGTTTTTT
cdr3_aa: CASSPTSGNTGELFF

j_call: TRBJ2-7
clone_size: -
v_call: TRBV7-2
d_call: TRBD2
cdr3_nt: TGTGCCAGCAGCTGGACTAGCGAGAGCTCCTACGAGCAGTACTTC
cdr3_aa: CASSWTSESSYEQYF

j_call: TRBJ1-1
clone_size: -
v_call: TRBV19
d_call: -
cdr3_nt: TGTGCCAGTAGTATATTCCCGAACACTGAAGCTTTCTTT
cdr3_aa: CASSIFPNTEAFF

j_call: TRBJ2-7
clone_size: -
v_call: TRBV2
d_call: -
cdr3_nt: TGTGCCAGCAGTGAAGAAAGCCCGATACTCTACGAGCAGTACTTC
cdr3_aa: CASSEESPILYEQYF

j_call: TRBJ2-5
clone_size: -
v_call: TRBV25-1
d_call: -
cdr3_nt: TGTGCCAGCAGCTTAGATCGGGCGGAGACCCAGTACTTC
cdr3_aa: CASSLDRAETQYF

j_call: TRBJ2-1
clone_size: few
v_call: TRBV6-6
d_call: -
cdr3_nt: TGTGCCAGCAGTTACTCGACCAGTGAGCAGTTCTTC
cdr3_aa: CASSYSTSEQFF

j_call: TRBJ2-1
clone_size: -
v_call: TRBV7-9
d_call: TRBD2
cdr3_nt: TGTGCCAGCAGCTTCCGGACTAGTCCTAACAATGAGCAGTTCTTC
cdr3_aa: CASSFRTSPNNEQFF

j_call: TRBJ1-3
clone_size: few
v_call: TRBV4-1
d_call: TRBD1
cdr3_nt: TGCGCCAGCAGCCAACTTCGACCGGGACAGCTCTCTGGAAACACCATATATTTT
cdr3_aa: CASSQLRPGQLSGNTIYF

j_call: TRBJ1-2
clone_size: -
v_call: TRBV2
d_call: TRBD1
cdr3_nt: TGTGCCACAACTCAGGGGGTCGACTATGGCTACACCTTC
cdr3_aa: CATTQGVDYGYTF

j_call: TRBJ1-2
clone_size: -
v_call: TRBV13
d_call: TRBD1
cdr3_nt: TGTGCCAGCAGCTACCAGGGGGCTGGGTCCTATGGCTACACCTTC
cdr3_aa: CASSYQGAGSYGYTF

j_call: TRBJ2-3
clone_size: -
v_call: TRBV5-1
d_call: -
cdr3_nt: TGCGCCAGCAGCTTGGGTCAGGGCGCAGATACGCAGTATTTT
cdr3_aa: CASSLGQGADTQYF

j_call: TRBJ2-1
clone_size: -
v_call: TRBV7-9
d_call: TRBD2
cdr3_nt: TGTGCCAGCAGCCAGACTAGCGGCTCCTACAATGAGCAGTTCTTC
cdr3_aa: CASSQTSGSYNEQFF

j_call: TRBJ1-5
clone_size: -
v_call: TRBV19
d_call: TRBD1
cdr3_nt: TGTGCCAGTAGCGACAGGGCTGGGGGCAATCAGCCCCAGCATTTT
cdr3_aa: CASSDRAGGNQPQHF

j_call: TRBJ2-1
clone_size: -
v_call: TRBV11-3
d_call: TRBD2
cdr3_nt: TGTGCCAGCAGCTTCGGCGGGAGAAAACCGTACAATGAGCAGTTCTTC
cdr3_aa: CASSFGGRKPYNEQFF

j_call: TRBJ1-4
clone_size: once
v_call: TRBV9
d_call: TRBD1
cdr3_nt: TGTGCCAGCAGCCATTCTGGAAACAGGGGGTTTAATGAAAAACTGTTTTTT
cdr3_aa: CASSHSGNRGFNEKLFF

j_call: TRBJ2-7
clone_size: -
v_call: TRBV14
d_call: TRBD1
cdr3_nt: TGTGCCAGCAGCTTGGGGACAGGGTTTTCCGAGCAGTACTTC
cdr3_aa: CASSLGTGFSEQYF

j_call: TRBJ1-1
clone_size: few
v_call: TRBV5-1
d_call: TRBD1
cdr3_nt: TGCGCCAGCAGTTGGACAGGGGAGGTGAACACTGAAGCTTTCTTT
cdr3_aa: CASSWTGEVNTEAFF

j_call: TRBJ1-2
clone_size: -
v_call: TRBV11-2
d_call: -
cdr3_nt: TGTGCCAGCAGCTTAAGTCATAACTATGGCTACACCTTC
cdr3_aa: CASSLSHNYGYTF

j_call: TRBJ1-5
clone_size: few
v_call: TRBV28
d_call: -
cdr3_nt: TGTGCCAGCAGTCCTACAGGGCAGGGCAATCAGCCCCAGCATTTT
cdr3_aa: CASSPTGQGNQPQHF

j_call: TRBJ2-7
clone_size: -
v_call: TRBV7-8
d_call: -
cdr3_nt: TGTGCCAGCAGCTTAACACAGGTCTACTACGAGCAGTACTTC
cdr3_aa: CASSLTQVYYEQYF

j_call: TRBJ1-5
clone_size: few
v_call: TRBV4-1
d_call: -
cdr3_nt: TGCGCCAGCAGCCAAGAATATGGATTCGGTAGGAGGAGCAATCAGCCCCAGCATTTT
cdr3_aa: CASSQEYGFGRRSNQPQHF

j_call: TRBJ2-3
clone_size: once
v_call: TRBV29-1
d_call: TRBD2
cdr3_nt: TGCAGCGTTGAGGGTCTGACTAGCGGGGCCTATTTT
cdr3_aa: CSVEGLTSGAYF

j_call: TRBJ1-2
clone_size: once
v_call: TRBV5-1
d_call: -
cdr3_nt: TGCGCCAGCAGCTTGCGGACCGAGGGGACGTATGGCTACACCTTC
cdr3_aa: CASSLRTEGTYGYTF

j_call: TRBJ2-5
clone_size: -
v_call: TRBV5-8
d_call: TRBD1
cdr3_nt: TGTGCCAGCAGCCGACTGACAGGGGGCTGGGAGCAGTACTTC
cdr3_aa: CASSRLTGGWEQYF

j_call: TRBJ2-5
clone_size: -
v_call: TRBV4-1
d_call: -
cdr3_nt: TGCGCCAGCAGCCCCCCAGGTGGAGGGAAAGAGACCCAGTACTTC
cdr3_aa: CASSPPGGGKETQYF

j_call: TRBJ2-6
clone_size: -
v_call: TRBV6-1
d_call: -
cdr3_nt: TGTGCCAGCAGTCTTCGGGGCTCTGGGGCCAACGTCCTGACTTTC
cdr3_aa: CASSLRGSGANVLTF

j_call: TRBJ2-1
clone_size: -
v_call: TRBV9
d_call: -
cdr3_nt: TGTGCCAGCAGCCCCTCGGCGGGGCAGGCGTACAATGAGCAGTTCTTC
cdr3_aa: CASSPSAGQAYNEQFF

j_call: TRBJ2-3
clone_size: -
v_call: TRBV28
d_call: -
cdr3_nt: TGTGCCAGCAGTGGGCCGGGACACCTCACAGATACGCAGTATTTT
cdr3_aa: CASSGPGHLTDTQYF

j_call: TRBJ1-5
clone_size: -
v_call: TRBV2
d_call: -
cdr3_nt: TGTGCCAGCAGTGGGGGCAATCAGCCCCAGCATTTT
cdr3_aa: CASSGGNQPQHF

j_call: TRBJ2-7
clone_size: -
v_call: TRBV10-3
d_call: -
cdr3_nt: TGTGCCATCAGCCAAGGGGGTTACGAGCAGTACTTC
cdr3_aa: CAISQGGYEQYF

j_call: TRBJ1-4
clone_size: -
v_call: TRBV28
d_call: -
cdr3_nt: TGTGCCAGCAGTTTTCCCCGAGAGGACAGACAATTTTTTGCAACTAATGAAAAACTGTTTTTT
cdr3_aa: CASSFPREDRQFFATNEKLFF

j_call: TRBJ2-5
clone_size: -
v_call: TRBV7-2
d_call: -
cdr3_nt: TGTGCCAGCAGCTTAGCGTACGACCAAGAGACCCAGTACTTC
cdr3_aa: CASSLAYDQETQYF

j_call: TRBJ2-1
clone_size: -
v_call: TRBV14
d_call: -
cdr3_nt: TGTGCCAGCAGCCAACAAACTAGTCTCCACAATGAGCAGTTCTTC
cdr3_aa: CASSQQTSLHNEQFF

j_call: TRBJ1-6
clone_size: few
v_call: TRBV19
d_call: TRBD1
cdr3_nt: TGTGCCAGTAGTATGGACAGGGGGGAGTCACCCCTCCACTTT
cdr3_aa: CASSMDRGESPLHF

j_call: TRBJ1-4
clone_size: -
v_call: TRBV28
d_call: -
cdr3_nt: TGTGCCAGCATGTGGGGGACTAATGAAAAACTGTTTTTT
cdr3_aa: CASMWGTNEKLFF

j_call: TRBJ2-5
clone_size: -
v_call: TRBV28
d_call: TRBD1
cdr3_nt: TGTGCCAGCACTGACAGGGAAAGGGAGACCCAGTACTTC
cdr3_aa: CASTDRERETQYF

j_call: TRBJ2-3
clone_size: -
v_call: TRBV11-1
d_call: -
cdr3_nt: TGTGCCAGCAGCTTAGCAGATACGCAGTATTTT
cdr3_aa: CASSLADTQYF

j_call: TRBJ1-4
clone_size: -
v_call: TRBV19
d_call: -
cdr3_nt: TGTGCCAGTAGTCTCGGGGCCCGGGGGCTTAATGAAAAACTGTTTTTT
cdr3_aa: CASSLGARGLNEKLFF